The rows below give T cell receptor beta chains drawn from one sample of a study of cytomegalovirus exposure and HLA in healthy donors. Method: immunoSEQ multiplex PCR; TCRdb's copy keeps in-frame clones and lacks some. The sample includes more than 150,000 clones, about four fifths of them seen just once. Sequenced sample: PBMCs. The receptors come from a girl aged 10 to 17 in good health and CMV-seropositive. Both conserved end residues are part of each CDR3.

J	V	length	CDR3
TRBJ1-2	TRBV6-5	14	CASRAPGSNYGYTF
TRBJ1-3	TRBV9	16	CASSVAQAVTGNTIYF
TRBJ2-5	TRBV4-3	16	CASSQDFLSIQETQYF
TRBJ2-3	TRBV6-5	15	CASSLTSGGGDTQYF
TRBJ1-2	TRBV7-2	14	CASSPAASNYGYTF
TRBJ1-3	TRBV7-6	12	CASSLGGNTIYF
TRBJ2-5	TRBV18	14	CASSPRDSQETQYF
TRBJ2-5	TRBV7-9	11	CASRVAETQYF
TRBJ1-6	TRBV6-1	15	CASSEAGVYNSPLHF
TRBJ1-1	TRBV19	15	CASTPGGRSTTEAFF
TRBJ1-5	TRBV4-1	13	CASSQDQYQPQHF
TRBJ2-7	TRBV10-3	12	CAISESGREQYF
TRBJ2-7	TRBV11-3	14	CASSRGTGGLEQYF
TRBJ2-5	TRBV5-4	15	CASQTSGGVQETQYF
TRBJ2-7	TRBV11-2	15	CASSLGAGGTYEQYF
TRBJ2-1	TRBV4-1	17	CASSQRDSYISYNEQFF
TRBJ1-4	TRBV18	14	CASSPWAGNEKLFF
TRBJ1-1	TRBV15	16	CATSRVRDSMNTEAFF
TRBJ1-5	TRBV6-1	14	CASSEWAGFWPQHF
TRBJ1-6	TRBV7-2	16	CASSKASGTGSSPLHF
TRBJ2-7	TRBV7-2	13	CASSQGVAYEQYF
TRBJ1-2	TRBV11-2	14	CASSLVGWEYGYTF
TRBJ1-1	TRBV11-2	14	CASSRTGANTEAFF